These T cell receptor beta chains were read from a single sample in a study of T cell responses to AZD1222 COVID-19 vaccine. Clones were read by immunoSEQ multiplex PCR, and TCRdb kept only the in-frame ones, dropping some. This sample has about 45,000 clones, with about 90% found just once. The material was peripheral blood, obtained 28 days after the second AZD1222 dose. The receptors originated from an adult who received the AZD1222 COVID-19 vaccine. Both conserved end residues are part of each CDR3. Fields, in order: D gene, V gene, clone size, J gene, CDR3 protein, CDR3 DNA. D genes are given only for firm matches. For some rows the clone size is stated as once, few or many, or as a class when expanded; others skip it.

-	TRBV18	once	TRBJ2-3	CASSPGAGDADTQYF	TGTGCCAGCTCACCAGGGGCAGGGGACGCAGATACGCAGTATTTT
-	TRBV19	-	TRBJ2-7	CASSIGGWTYEQYF	TGTGCCAGTAGTATTGGGGGATGGACCTACGAGCAGTACTTC
TRBD2	TRBV11-2	-	TRBJ2-3	CASSSSGPRTDTQYF	TGTGCCAGCAGCTCTAGCGGCCCCCGGACAGATACGCAGTATTTT
-	TRBV10-3	-	TRBJ2-7	CAIRTAGEQYF	TGTGCCATCAGGACAGCGGGCGAGCAGTACTTC
-	TRBV7-9	-	TRBJ2-1	CASSFYRDGRGDEQFF	TGTGCCAGCAGCTTTTACCGGGACGGGAGAGGCGATGAGCAGTTCTTC
TRBD1	TRBV4-1	-	TRBJ1-1	CASSQERQGAMFFTEAFF	TGCGCCAGCAGCCAAGAAAGGCAGGGGGCCATGTTCTTCACTGAAGCTTTCTTT
-	TRBV4-1	-	TRBJ2-3	CASSQVWDNLGDTQYF	TGCGCCAGCAGCCAAGTGTGGGACAATCTGGGAGATACGCAGTATTTT
TRBD2	TRBV9	-	TRBJ2-3	CASSEWASGGTDTQYF	TGTGCCAGCAGCGAGTGGGCTAGCGGGGGCACAGATACGCAGTATTTT
-	TRBV14	-	TRBJ2-3	CASSQDKSGTDTQYF	TGTGCCAGCAGCCAAGATAAGTCCGGCACAGATACGCAGTATTTT
-	TRBV24-1	-	TRBJ2-1	CATSDLAPNEQFF	TGTGCCACCAGTGATTTGGCTCCGAATGAGCAGTTCTTC
-	TRBV7-9	-	TRBJ1-3	CASSLLDLHTIYF	TGTGCCAGCAGCTTACTTGACCTGCACACCATATATTTT
TRBD2	TRBV27	-	TRBJ2-7	CASSKLAGGPYEQYF	TGTGCCAGCAGTAAACTAGCGGGAGGGCCGTACGAGCAGTACTTC
TRBD2	TRBV10-2	-	TRBJ2-3	CASTMTSGRAADTQYF	TGCGCCAGCACTATGACTAGCGGGAGGGCCGCAGATACGCAGTATTTT
-	TRBV30	-	TRBJ1-1	CAWSGGGRQYQNTEAFF	TGTGCCTGGAGTGGGGGGGGACGGCAATACCAGAACACTGAAGCTTTCTTT
-	TRBV6-5	-	TRBJ1-2	CASKGVAGGYTF	TGTGCCAGCAAGGGGGTGGCGGGCGGCTACACCTTC
-	TRBV10-1	-	TRBJ2-1	CASSSSVGFSDEQFF	TGCGCCAGCAGTAGTAGCGTGGGGTTTTCAGATGAGCAGTTCTTC
TRBD1	TRBV5-5	-	TRBJ1-2	CASSLGQGAGGYTF	TGTGCCAGCAGCTTAGGACAGGGGGCGGGAGGCTACACCTTC
TRBD2	TRBV19	few	TRBJ2-1	CASTSRLPFELAGDKNEQFF	TGTGCCAGTACTTCGCGGCTGCCCTTTGAACTAGCGGGAGATAAAAATGAGCAGTTCTTC
TRBD2	TRBV19	-	TRBJ2-1	CASSISASGSIEQFF	TGTGCCAGTAGTATCTCGGCTAGCGGGAGTATAGAGCAGTTCTTC